Listed here are 10 T cell receptor beta chains from one sample, sequenced in a study of shared clonotypes between healthy human individuals (dated by TCRdb to about 2020). Library preparation employed the immunoSEQ multiplex PCR assay. In its TCRdb copy, this immuneACCESS table keeps in-frame sequences only and misses some clones. Where compared with another copy, unresolved V genes explain less than half of these, and the others have no known cause. This sample holds about 510,000 clones; about 95% were observed only once. Clones ranked in the top ten supply under 0.06% of the sample. The sequencing sample was made of naive CD4+ T cells sorted from blood. What this sample's cell subset or site label stands for: CD45RA+ positively selected. The receptor source for this set is a young woman in good health.

The chain couples TRBV5-8 to TRBJ1-5; 7 bases are a match to TRBD1. CDR1 SGHTS and CDR2 YDEGEE come from the germline V gene. V lost 3 bases to trimming and J lost 1 base; unmatched junction nucleotides: 4. CDR3 length: 15 amino acids. The CDR3 nucleotides are TGTGCCAGCAGCTCGCGACAGGGCAGCAATCAGCCCCAGCATTTT. This translates into CASSSRQGSNQPQHF.

The chain links TRBV27 to TRBJ2-7; TRBD2 aligns across 8 bases. The germline V gene has CDR1 MNHEY and CDR2 SMNVEV (reference sequence). Trimming at V came to 8 bases and at J to 1 base, leaving 7 bases not matched to a gene. The CDR3 runs 14 residues. CDR3: CASGPGTRSYEQYF. Here the CDR3 DNA reads TGTGCCAGCGGCCCCGGGACTAGGTCCTACGAGCAGTACTTC.

The V gene is TRBV5-1, the J gene TRBJ1-5, with D possibly being TRBD1 (5 bases). The germline gives CDR1 SGHRS, CDR2 YFSETQ. Trimming took off 5 bases at V and 2 bases at J, with 11 bases between the two ends. CDR3 length equals 14 residues. The CDR3 DNA follows: TGCGCCAGCAGACCAGGGTCGGGCAATCAGCCCCAGCATTTT. It translates to CASRPGSGNQPQHF.

This chain uses TRBV7-9 with TRBJ1-1; D is undetermined. Trimming removed 3 bases at V and 1 base at J, with 9 bases between. Germline V gene data show CDR1 as SEHNR and CDR2 as FQNEAQ (reference sequence). CDR3 length: 14 residues. The DNA of the CDR3 is TGTGCCAGCAGCTTGGCGCCACCGAACACTGAAGCTTTCTTT. This gives the protein CASSLAPPNTEAFF.

In DNA form, the CDR3 reads TGTGCCAGCAGCTTTGGAGAGAAGGAGACCCAGTACTTC. It yields the protein CASSFGEKETQYF. This sequence joins TRBV7-9 and TRBJ2-5; D gene unclear. Trimming removed 3 bases from V and 5 bases from J, with 10 bases in between. The length of the CDR3 is 13 residues. Germline V lookup: CDR1 SEHNR, CDR2 FQNEAQ (reference sequence).

The chain recombines TRBV28 with TRBJ2-7; perhaps D is TRBD1 or TRBD2 (6 bases each). The CDR3 is made up of 15 amino acids. CDR1 is MDHEN and CDR2 is SYDVKM in the germline V gene. V was trimmed by 5 bases and J by 3 bases, leaving 17 bases between them. CDR3 residues: CASSPGGGGHYEQYF. The CDR3 DNA reads as TGTGCCAGCAGTCCCGGGGGCGGTGGCCACTACGAGCAGTACTTC.

J is TRBJ2-3 and V is TRBV10-1, with TRBD2 matching over 10 bases. The length of the CDR3 is 16 residues. After removal of 1 base from V and 6 bases from J, the junction contained 7 bases not matched to a gene. Per the germline V gene, CDR1 is WNHNN and CDR2 is SYGVQD (reference sequence). In nucleotides, the CDR3 is TGCGCCAGCAGTGAGTGGGCTAGCGGGAGCGATGATACGCAGTATTTT. Translating it yields CASSEWASGSDDTQYF.

This clone was seen only a few times. The V call is TRBV11-2, the J call TRBJ1-5; D is perhaps TRBD1 (5 bases). V gave up 5 bases and J gave up 5 bases, with 13 bases separating them. The germline V gene has CDR1 SGHAT and CDR2 FQNNGV. The CDR3 consists of 14 residues. Here the CDR3 reads CASSRSPGDQPQHF. Here the CDR3 DNA reads TGTGCCAGCAGCCGATCTCCGGGGGATCAGCCCCAGCATTTT.

This chain links TRBV7-9 with TRBJ1-2; no definite D call. V lost 7 bases, J lost 0 bases, and 15 bases lay in between. CDR3 size: 15 residues. CDR1 is SEHNR, CDR2 FQNEAQ, per germline (reference sequence). The CDR3 DNA follows: TGTGCCAGCACCCGTGGCGGCAGCTCTAACTATGGCTACACCTTC. This codes for CASTRGGSSNYGYTF.

The chain employs TRBV27 and TRBJ2-5; weak D call: TRBD2 (6 bases). Matching the DNA end better, TRBJ2-7 makes the J call doubtful. This CDR3 region has 14 residues. Germline loops: CDR1 MNHEY, CDR2 SMNVEV (reference sequence). The DNA of the CDR3 is TGTGCCAGCAGTTCTTGGCGGGATCCGTACGAGCAGTACTTC. This encodes CASSSWRDPYEQYF.